The 4 T cell receptor beta chains below were found in one sample sequenced in a study of blood T cell repertoires in COVID-19. The protocol was immunoSEQ multiplex PCR, while the TCRdb copy is restricted to in-frame clones and leaves out a portion. The sample lists 80,000 to 100,000 clones; 82% were seen once. Sequenced input: peripheral blood. Receptors originate from a man in his sixties or seventies with active or convalescent COVID-19.

The chain links TRBV5-6 to TRBJ2-7, with TRBD1 matching over 8 bases. Germline V gene sequence: CDR1 SGHDT, CDR2 YYEEEE. Trimming took 1 base from V and 2 from J; bases not matched to a gene: 5. The CDR3 totals 15 residues. As DNA, the CDR3 is TGTGCCAGCAGCTTGACCGGGACAGGCCCCTACGAGCAGTACTTC. Amino acids: CASSLTGTGPYEQYF.

This clone was counted between two and nine times. The chain employs TRBV4-1 and TRBJ2-7, with TRBD1 identical over 10 bases. The CDR3 sequence is 15 residues long. The J segment lost 6 bases and the V segment lost 1 base, leaving 6 bases of the junction unmatched. Germline-derived CDR1 and CDR2 are MGHRA and YSYEKL. Here the CDR3 reads CASSQVDRGQSEQYF. DNA of the CDR3: TGCGCCAGCAGCCAAGTCGACAGGGGGCAGTCCGAGCAGTACTTC.

The chain is built from TRBV7-2 and TRBJ1-1, with D uncertain. The germline V gene encodes CDR1 SGHTA and CDR2 FQGNSA. Trimming shortened V by 5 bases and J by 5 bases, and 18 bases separated the two germline ends. The CDR3 length is 15 residues. CDR3 nucleotide sequence: TGTGCCAGCAGCCCCCGCGGAGGGAGTATAACTGAAGCTTTCTTT. This codes for CASSPRGGSITEAFF. Full variable domain (outside the CDR3, taken from reference TRBV7-2 and TRBJ1-1): GAGVSQSPSNKVTEKGKDVELRCDPISGHTALYWYRQSLGQGLEFLIYFQGNSAPDKSGLPSDRFSAERTGGSVSTLTIQRTQQEDSAVYLCASSPRGGSITEAFFGQGTRLTVV.

This chain links TRBV4-2 with TRBJ2-3; tentatively, D is TRBD1 (6 bases). The germline V gene has CDR1 LGHNA and CDR2 YNFKEQ. V lost 5 bases to trimming and J lost 3 bases, with 15 bases between them. The CDR3 spans 15 residues. The CDR3 region is CASSITHGQTDTQYF. CDR3 nucleotides: TGTGCCAGCAGCATTACCCACGGACAGACAGATACGCAGTATTTT.